The rows below give T cell receptor beta chains drawn from one sample of a study of cytomegalovirus exposure and HLA in healthy donors. Here immunoSEQ multiplex PCR was the method, and the copy in TCRdb shows in-frame clones only, minus some. The sample lists 150,000 to 200,000 clones; about three quarters were seen once. Sequencing was carried out using PBMCs. The receptors derive from a woman aged 40 to 55 in good health and CMV-seronegative. The CDR3 runs from the conserved cysteine through the conserved F or W. Size is omitted from some rows. Given values are once, few, many or a class for expanded clones.

CASSQDLLAGGPPDTQYF | TRBJ2-3 | TRBV4-3 | -
CATSRLAGASDTQYF | TRBJ2-3 | TRBV15 | -
CASSGTGATEAFF | TRBJ1-1 | TRBV7-2 | -
CASSQEGTGGENTEAFF | TRBJ1-1 | TRBV13 | -
CASSWDSSRYEQYF | TRBJ2-7 | TRBV5-8 | -
CASSSGLNTGELFF | TRBJ2-2 | TRBV7-2 | few
CASSSGTGDLRPQHF | TRBJ1-5 | TRBV7-2 | once
CAWASTYGYTF | TRBJ1-2 | TRBV30 | -
CASSLSPGGGFEQFF | TRBJ2-1 | TRBV7-3 | few
CASSLRSASYEQYF | TRBJ2-7 | TRBV5-4 | -
CASSLQRDNEQFF | TRBJ2-1 | TRBV5-1 | -
CASWGGTSTDTQYF | TRBJ2-3 | TRBV5-1 | -
CASSPVMLPDTQYF | TRBJ2-3 | TRBV5-1 | -
CATRITGGGTEAFF | TRBJ1-1 | TRBV27 | -
CASSLRTSGSKSDTQYF | TRBJ2-3 | TRBV11-3 | -
CASSSGTKGEQYF | TRBJ2-7 | TRBV6-1 | -
CASSPDRVGNEQFF | TRBJ2-1 | TRBV18 | -
CASRLQGSYGNTIYF | TRBJ1-3 | TRBV7-2 | once
CASSLGPTGGTAFF | TRBJ1-1 | TRBV5-8 | -
CASSLTSTGYTGELFF | TRBJ2-2 | TRBV5-1 | -
CASGRGETQYF | TRBJ2-5 | TRBV4-1 | -
CASSVTGTVNSPLHF | TRBJ1-6 | TRBV9 | -
CASSLDGRAPDTQYF | TRBJ2-3 | TRBV5-1 | few
CASSLPAGQPPFYGYTF | TRBJ1-2 | TRBV19 | -
CAWSRGGDRTPTF | TRBJ1-2 | TRBV30 | -
CASRLGGESTEAFF | TRBJ1-1 | TRBV5-4 | -
CASSIGTQGYEQYF | TRBJ2-7 | TRBV19 | -
CASSPSRAYVRRYF | TRBJ2-7 | TRBV11-3 | -
CASSQGGAVSGRFSYNEQFF | TRBJ2-1 | TRBV4-2 | -
CASSERQGSSYNEQFF | TRBJ2-1 | TRBV2 | -
CASSYEADQPQHF | TRBJ1-5 | TRBV6-5 | -
CASTGHLSGNTIYF | TRBJ1-3 | TRBV6-6 | once
CASSHYLDRVSAFF | TRBJ1-1 | TRBV6-6 | -
CASSPDRGGTEAFF | TRBJ1-1 | TRBV19 | -
CSALGYGNTEAFF | TRBJ1-1 | TRBV29-1 | -
CASSSYIKLFF | TRBJ2-2 | TRBV11-2 | -
CASSPNTYEQYF | TRBJ2-7 | TRBV5-1 | -
CASSLESTHTEAFF | TRBJ1-1 | TRBV7-2 | -
CASIPPGNQPQHF | TRBJ1-5 | TRBV6-1 | -
CASSPGLASLGELFF | TRBJ2-2 | TRBV7-9 | -
CASSEDRWATDTQYF | TRBJ2-3 | TRBV25-1 | -
CSVSTGDTEAFF | TRBJ1-1 | TRBV29-1 | -
CAISLDRSMGYTF | TRBJ1-2 | TRBV10-3 | -
CASSSTGNYGYTF | TRBJ1-2 | TRBV5-5 | -
CAWSARLAGGINEQFF | TRBJ2-1 | TRBV30 | -
CASSLEGAVGNTIYF | TRBJ1-3 | TRBV11-3 | few
CASSLGAVTDTQYF | TRBJ2-3 | TRBV5-1 | -
CASSLGSRRINNEQFF | TRBJ2-1 | TRBV5-1 | -
CASSLEGRGYGYTF | TRBJ1-2 | TRBV5-6 | -
CASSLAKATGTGEKLFF | TRBJ1-4 | TRBV7-9 | -